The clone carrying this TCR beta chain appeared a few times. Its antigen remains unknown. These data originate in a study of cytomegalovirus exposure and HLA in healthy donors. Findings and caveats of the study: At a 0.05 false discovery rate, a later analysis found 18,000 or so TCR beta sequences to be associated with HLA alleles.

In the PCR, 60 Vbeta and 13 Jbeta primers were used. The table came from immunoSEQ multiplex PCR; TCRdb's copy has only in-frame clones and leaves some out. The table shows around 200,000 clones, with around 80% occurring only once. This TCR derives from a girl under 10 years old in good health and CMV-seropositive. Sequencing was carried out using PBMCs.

The CDR3 region is CASSTGLAGDPDTQYF. The CDR3 DNA reads as TGTGCCAGCAGCACCGGACTAGCGGGGGACCCAGATACGCAGTATTTT. This sequence joins TRBV11-2 and TRBJ2-3, with 13 bases lining up with TRBD2. This CDR3 has 16 residues. The V gene's germline CDR1 is SGHAT and CDR2 FQNNGV. J was trimmed by 4 bases and V by 5 bases; bases with no gene match: 6.